These 25 T cell receptor beta chains came from one sample sequenced in a study of T cell changes during pregnancy in multiple sclerosis. Libraries were prepared by immunoSEQ multiplex PCR; TCRdb keeps only in-frame clonotypes and omits some of them. The data contain tens of thousands of clones, roughly 90% of them seen just once; the ten biggest clones take up less than 4%. This material consisted of CD8+ T cells from peripheral blood mononuclear cells, taken before pregnancy. The source of these receptors is a female donor with multiple sclerosis, enrolled in a pregnancy study.

The chain joins TRBV4-1 to TRBJ1-3, with 8 bases fitting TRBD1. CDR3 length: 16 residues. The V gene end was trimmed by 0 bases and the J gene end by 4 bases; junction bases not matched to a gene: 5. In germline, CDR1 is MGHRA, CDR2 YSYEKL. The CDR3 here is CASSQDPGQAGNTIYF. The CDR3 nucleotides read TGCGCCAGCAGCCAAGACCCGGGACAGGCAGGAAACACCATATATTTT.

The rearrangement links TRBV19 to TRBJ1-1; D is undetermined. The CDR3 spans 15 residues. CDR1 is LNHDA, CDR2 SQIVND, per germline (reference sequence). Trimming pared 2 bases from V and 3 bases from J, leaving 13 bases between. The CDR3 protein is CASSITAAGYTEAFF. The CDR3 nucleotides read TGTGCCAGTAGTATAACGGCAGCGGGGTACACTGAAGCTTTCTTT.

V is TRBV7-9 and J is TRBJ1-2; possibly TRBD1 for D (5 bases). The CDR3 sequence is 15 residues long. Germline CDR1 SEHNR, CDR2 FQNEAQ (reference sequence). The V and J ends lost 5 bases and 0 bases respectively, with 13 bases between them. CDR3 loop: CASSVTQGTNYGYTF. CDR3 nucleotides: TGTGCCAGCAGCGTGACCCAGGGTACTAACTATGGCTACACCTTC.

The V call is TRBV7-3, the J call TRBJ2-5, with D tentatively TRBD2 (5 bases). Trimming left V 5 bases short and J 1 base short, with 14 bases between. CDR1 is SGHTA and CDR2 is FQGTGA in the germline V gene. The CDR3 is made up of 15 amino acids. In DNA form, the CDR3 reads TGTGCCAGCAGCCCCCTACGTGGACTCCAAGAGACCCAGTACTTC. It specifies CASSPLRGLQETQYF. Supplemented by reference TRBV7-3 and TRBJ2-5, the full variable domain reads GAGVSQTPSNKVTEKGKYVELRCDPISGHTALYWYRQSLGQGPEFLIYFQGTGAADDSGLPNDRFFAVRPEGSVSTLKIQRTERGDSAVYLCASSPLRGLQETQYFGPGTRLLVL.

The chain employs TRBV7-9 and TRBJ1-4, with D uncertain. Germline V gives CDR1 SEHNR, CDR2 FQNEAQ (reference sequence). This CDR3 has 15 residues. V dropped 6 bases and J dropped 8 bases, with 19 bases sitting between them. CDR3 nucleotides: TGTGCCAGCAGACTAGCGACCGAGGTGGGAGAAAAACTGTTTTTT. It yields the protein CASRLATEVGEKLFF. Full variable domain (remainder filled in from reference TRBV7-9 and TRBJ1-4): DTGVSQNPRHKITKRGQNVTFRCDPISEHNRLYWYRQTLGQGPEFLTYFQNEAQLEKSRLLSDRFSAERPKGSFSTLEIQRTEQGDSAMYLCASRLATEVGEKLFFGSGTQLSVL.

The chain employs TRBV7-2 and TRBJ1-6; D is perhaps TRBD1 (5 bases). Germline CDR1 SGHTA, CDR2 FQGNSA. This CDR3 region has 15 residues. The germline V and J ends were trimmed by 5 bases and 3 bases, with 11 bases remaining between them. The CDR3 sequence: CASSPSGGYNSPLHF. The CDR3 DNA reads TGTGCCAGCAGCCCATCGGGGGGCTATAATTCACCCCTCCACTTT.

In DNA form, the CDR3 reads TGTGCCAGCAGCTTTTGGACAGACCAAGAGACCCAGTACTTC. This sequence encodes CASSFWTDQETQYF. The chain employs TRBV5-5 and TRBJ2-5, with D possibly being TRBD1 (6 bases). The V gene's germline CDR1 is SGHKS and CDR2 YYEKEE (reference sequence). CDR3 size: 14 residues. The V end was cut by 2 bases, the J end by 0 bases, with 8 bases between.

This rearrangement joins TRBV19 to TRBJ1-1, with D uncertain. Germline V gene lookup returns CDR1 LNHDA and CDR2 SQIVND (reference sequence). The CDR3 has 15 residues. V was trimmed by 6 bases and J by 1 base, leaving 15 bases between them. CDR3 amino acids: CASRLGPVGNTEAFF. CDR3 sequence (DNA): TGTGCCAGTAGATTGGGCCCCGTGGGGAACACTGAAGCTTTCTTT.

The V gene is TRBV6-5, the J gene TRBJ2-7, with 8 positions matching TRBD1. V shed 6 bases, J shed 5 bases, and the junction held 3 bases outside the gene matches. CDR1 and CDR2 from the germline V gene are MNHEY and SVGAGI. This CDR3 has 12 residues. CDR3 region: CASSRQGNEQYF. Here the CDR3 DNA reads TGTGCCAGCAGCCGACAGGGGAACGAGCAGTACTTC.

The chain carries TRBV5-4 and TRBJ2-1; TRBD1 might be the D (5 bases). This CDR3 comprises 12 residues. CDR1 SGHNT and CDR2 YYREEE come from the germline V gene (reference sequence). With 4 bases removed from V and 9 bases from J, the gap between germline ends came to 11 bases. CDR3 nucleotides: TGTGCCAGCAGCGATCGGACAACTGAGCAGTTCTTC. This gives the protein CASSDRTTEQFF.

The V call is TRBV6-4, the J call TRBJ1-5; 8 bases fit TRBD1. The CDR3 is made up of 15 amino acids. Trimming at V came to 6 bases and at J to 9 bases, leaving 13 bases not matched to a gene. Germline CDR1 is MRHNA and CDR2 is SNTAGT. The CDR3 nucleotides are TGTGCCAGCAGGGGACCGACAGGGGAGGTGGGGCCCCAGCATTTT. It yields the protein CASRGPTGEVGPQHF.

This clone has a single count. CDR3 nucleotide sequence: TGCGCCAGCAGCTTAAGGACAGCTTCTGCTATGGGCTACACCTTC. It yields the protein CASSLRTASAMGYTF. This chain joins TRBV4-3 and TRBJ1-2; possible D gene TRBD1, 6 bases. The CDR3 has 15 residues. The ends were cut back, 5 bases at V and 8 bases at J, with 21 bases in the middle. Per germline, CDR1 LGHNA and CDR2 YSLEER.

This rearrangement joins TRBV19 to TRBJ2-7; tentative D call: TRBD2 (6 bases). The CDR3 is made up of 15 amino acids. Germline-derived CDR1 and CDR2 are LNHDA and SQIVND (reference sequence). V shed 1 base and J shed 0 bases, with 10 bases lying between them. The CDR3 here is CASSIARGSSYEQYF. CDR3 nucleotide sequence: TGTGCCAGTAGTATAGCGCGGGGAAGCTCCTACGAGCAGTACTTC.

V usage is TRBV11-2 and J usage is TRBJ1-4; D remains unclear. Germline CDR1 SGHAT, CDR2 FQNNGV. The CDR3 has 16 amino acids. The ends were cut back, 3 bases at V and 0 bases at J, with 11 bases in the middle. The CDR3 DNA reads as TGTGCCAGCAGCTTCGGCAGGTCCTCAACTAATGAAAAACTGTTTTTT. It encodes CASSFGRSSTNEKLFF.

The chain combines TRBV27 with TRBJ2-7; no clear D gene. CDR1 and CDR2 (germline): MNHEY, SMNVEV (reference sequence). This CDR3 is built from 11 residues. Trimming pared 4 bases from V and 3 bases from J, leaving 4 bases between. The CDR3 here is CASSSNYEQYF. The CDR3 DNA reads TGTGCCAGCAGTTCTAACTACGAGCAGTACTTC.

The rearrangement uses TRBV7-9 and TRBJ2-7; 8 nucleotides line up with TRBD2. The CDR3 spans 15 residues. J lost 0 bases, V lost 5 bases, and 6 bases had no gene match. CDR1 and CDR2 from the germline V gene are SEHNR and FQNEAQ (reference sequence). The CDR3 DNA is TGTGCCAGCAGCGCGTTAGCGGGGAGCTCCTACGAGCAGTACTTC. Protein product: CASSALAGSSYEQYF.

This chain joins TRBV11-1 and TRBJ1-2; 9 bases map to TRBD1. Germline V gives CDR1 SGHAT, CDR2 FQDESV (reference sequence). CDR3 size: 14 residues. The V gene end was trimmed by 1 base and the J gene end by 6 bases; junction bases not matched to a gene: 3. CDR3 DNA sequence: TGTGCCAGCAGCTTAGACAGGGGGCGACATGGCTACACCTTC. Amino acids: CASSLDRGRHGYTF.

The chain couples TRBV19 to TRBJ2-3, with no clear D. V lost 1 base and J lost 9, with 8 bases in between. Per the germline V gene, CDR1 is LNHDA and CDR2 is SQIVND (reference sequence). There are 12 residues in the CDR3. Here the CDR3 reads CASSIGLRTQYF. In DNA, the CDR3 is TGTGCCAGTAGTATAGGTCTGAGGACGCAGTATTTT.

The chain links TRBV4-3 to TRBJ2-7; possible D gene TRBD2, 5 bases. This CDR3 has 14 amino acids. The V end lost 4 bases, the J end lost 5 bases, and 15 bases lay between the germline ends. Per the germline V gene, CDR1 is LGHNA and CDR2 is YSLEER. The CDR3 bases are TGCGCCAGCAGCCCCGTGGGAGCAGTCAACGAGCAGTACTTC. This translates into CASSPVGAVNEQYF.

There are a few counts of this clone. The chain links TRBV19 to TRBJ1-1; D is ambiguous. CDR3 size: 13 residues. CDR1 and CDR2 (germline): LNHDA, SQIVND (reference sequence). V was pared by 8 bases and J by 1 base, with 11 bases between. The CDR3 loop is CASSTDPNTEAFF. The CDR3 DNA follows: TGTGCCAGTTCAACAGACCCGAACACTGAAGCTTTCTTT.

This sequence joins TRBV10-3 and TRBJ2-5; unclear D gene. Germline V lookup: CDR1 ENHRY, CDR2 SYGVKD. This CDR3 comprises 12 residues. The ends were cut back, 5 bases at V and 2 bases at J, with 6 bases in the middle. The CDR3 coding sequence is TGTGCCATCAGTCAGGATCAAGAGACCCAGTACTTC. Protein sequence: CAISQDQETQYF.

The CDR3 nucleotides read TGTGCCAGTAGCGTAGGACTAGCGGCTTACAATGAGCAGTTCTTC. Translating it yields CASSVGLAAYNEQFF. The chain combines TRBV19 with TRBJ2-1, with 10 bases that match TRBD2. Trimming cost V 6 bases and J 4 bases; bases outside gene matches: 6. The CDR3 covers 15 residues. Germline V gene sequence: CDR1 LNHDA, CDR2 SQIVND (reference sequence).

The V call is TRBV9, the J call TRBJ1-1, with D possibly TRBD1 on 6 matching bases. Germline values: CDR1 SGDLS, CDR2 YYNGEE. CDR3 length equals 13 residues. Trimming removed 4 bases from V and 5 bases from J, with 12 bases in between. CDR3 sequence reads: CASSLGTMTEAFF. CDR3 nucleotide sequence: TGTGCCAGCAGCTTAGGGACAATGACTGAAGCTTTCTTT.

V usage is TRBV6-4 and J usage is TRBJ2-3; TRBD2 is a possible D gene (6 bases). CDR1 and CDR2 (germline): MRHNA, SNTAGT. The CDR3 spans 15 residues. V lost 0 bases to trimming and J lost 0 bases, with 7 bases between them. In DNA, the CDR3 is TGTGCCAGCAGTGACTCTGGGGGGAGCACAGATACGCAGTATTTT. As protein: CASSDSGGSTDTQYF.

The chain is built from TRBV6-6 and TRBJ1-3; D is unclear. Germline CDR1 is MNHNY and CDR2 is SVGAGI (reference sequence). This CDR3 has 15 amino acids. Trimming cost V 0 bases and J 9 bases, with 15 bases left between them. CDR3 residues: CASSYSMQAFSTIYF. CDR3 bases: TGTGCCAGCAGTTACTCGATGCAGGCCTTTAGCACCATATATTTT.